This T cell receptor (beta chain) was recorded in a study of T cells in localized non-small cell lung cancer. A word on this clone: Its antigen is undetermined.

Produced via immunoSEQ multiplex PCR; TCRdb's table is partial and in-frame only. The sample yields tens of thousands of clones, 81% seen once. This CDR3 is built from 15 residues. V lost 3 bases and J lost 5, with 15 bases in between. CDR1 is SGHRS and CDR2 is YFSETQ in the germline V gene. Study-wide points: Multi-region tumor sequencing was not done, so intratumor heterogeneity could not be excluded. In adjacent lung appeared a median around 59 of the top 100 tumor clones.

The TCR sequence derives from a man aged 35-69 years with stage III squamous cell lung carcinoma. The genes are TRBV5-1 and TRBJ2-1, with D perhaps being TRBD1 or TRBD2 (5 bases each). The sequencing here drew on peripheral blood, taken before any cancer treatment. DNA for the CDR3: TGCGCCAGCAGCTGGGACCGTGCCCGAGACAATGAGCAGTTCTTC. This codes for CASSWDRARDNEQFF. Using reference TRBV5-1 and TRBJ2-1 for the parts outside the CDR3, the full variable domain is KAGVTQTPRYLIKTRGQQVTLSCSPISGHRSVSWYQQTPGQGLQFLFEYFSETQRNKGNFPGRFSGRQFSNSRSEMNVSTLELGDSALYLCASSWDRARDNEQFFGPGTRLTVL.